The 12 T cell receptor beta chains below all came from one sample that was sequenced in a study of CD8 T cells in Susac syndrome. A quantity of about 0.45 to 1 ug RNA underwent reverse transcription using random hexamers. From the immunoSEQ multiplex PCR reads, TCRdb called clonotypes with MiXCR, one entry per CDR3 protein. The data hold tens of thousands of distinct CDR3 sequences, with 90% to 95% observed a single time. Sequenced: CD8+ T cells from PBMCs. Receptors were obtained from a human donor with multiple sclerosis.

The chain carries TRBV6-2 or TRBV6-3 and TRBJ1-1; no definite D call. V gave up 7 bases and J gave up 5 bases, with 14 bases separating them. This CDR3 contains 13 residues. Germline lookup yields CDR1 MNHEY and CDR2 SVGEGT. CDR3 bases: TGTGCCAGCACCCCTACGGGGTGGACTGAAGCTTTCTTT. Translating gives CASTPTGWTEAFF.

This rearrangement joins TRBV19 to TRBJ1-5, with TRBD1 as a possible D gene (5 bases). This CDR3 is 15 amino acids long. Germline CDR1 is LNHDA and CDR2 is SQIVND (reference sequence). The V end lost 6 bases, the J end lost 0 bases, and 12 bases lay between the germline ends. The CDR3 is CASSPGPYSNQPQHF. CDR3 DNA sequence: TGTGCCAGTAGCCCGGGACCTTATAGCAATCAGCCCCAGCATTTT.

As concerns this clonotype: Germline and junction disagree at one end, which may indicate a read error. The genes are TRBV7-7 and TRBJ2-1, with 9 bases matching TRBD2. The CDR3 is 14 amino acids. From germline, CDR1 is SSHAT and CDR2 FNYEAQ (reference sequence). The CDR3 coding sequence is TGTGCTAGCAGCTTAGGTAGCGGGGGTGGTGAGCAGTTCTTC. Protein product: CASSLGSGGGEQFF. The full variable domain, rest sourced from reference TRBV7-7 and TRBJ2-1, is GAGVSQSPRYKVTKRGQDVTLRCDPISSHATLYWYQQALGQGPEFLTYFNYEAQPDKSGLPSDRFSAERPEGSISTLTIQRTEQRDSAMYRCASSLGSGGGEQFFGPGTRLTVL.

The chain joins TRBV4-1 to TRBJ2-4, with D maybe TRBD2 (6 bases). Germline values: CDR1 MGHRA, CDR2 YSYEKL. This CDR3 region has 18 residues. V was clipped by 2 bases and J by 2 bases, with 19 bases between them. CDR3 loop: CASSQPVGLSISKNIQYF. CDR3 sequence (DNA): TGCGCCAGCAGCCAACCCGTGGGACTTTCGATTTCCAAAAACATTCAGTACTTC.

This sequence joins TRBV14 and TRBJ1-1, with D uncertain. Germline CDR1 SGHDN, CDR2 FVKESK. V lost 0 bases, J lost 4 bases, and 6 bases lay in between. The CDR3 length is 13 residues. The CDR3 DNA reads TGTGCCAGCAGCCAAGACGTGGTCACTGAAGCTTTCTTT. As protein: CASSQDVVTEAFF.

This chain uses TRBV6-5 with TRBJ2-7; tentative D call: TRBD2 (7 bases). Germline V CDR1 and CDR2: MNHEY, SVGAGI. V shed 2 bases and J shed 2 bases, with 10 bases lying between them. CDR3 length equals 14 residues. The CDR3 sequence: CASSYGGGTYEQYF. The DNA for the CDR3 is TGTGCCAGCAGTTACGGGGGGGGCACCTACGAGCAGTACTTC.

The V and J genes are TRBV9 and TRBJ1-2, with 8 bases identical to TRBD1. This CDR3 region has 15 residues. The germline V gene has CDR1 SGDLS and CDR2 YYNGEE. V dropped 3 bases and J dropped 5; count of bases not matched to a gene: 9. The CDR3 loop is CASSDGQGILYGYTF. CDR3 nucleotides: TGTGCCAGCAGCGATGGACAGGGTATTTTGTATGGCTACACCTTC.

In its sample, this clonotype was seen once. The V call is TRBV2, the J call TRBJ1-2; D not certain. Germline loops: CDR1 SNHLY, CDR2 FYNNEI. Trimming shortened V by 7 bases and J by 5 bases, and 14 bases separated the two germline ends. This CDR3 region has 13 residues. The DNA of the CDR3 is TGTGCCAGCATGGACGGCTATGAATATGGCTACACCTTC. It codes for CASMDGYEYGYTF. Combining the CDR3 with reference TRBV2 and TRBJ1-2 gives the whole variable domain EPEVTQTPSHQVTQMGQEVILRCVPISNHLYFYWYRQILGQKVEFLVSFYNNEISEKSEIFDDQFSVERPDGSNFTLKIRSTKLEDSAMYFCASMDGYEYGYTFGSGTRLTVV.

The gene calls are TRBV28 and TRBJ2-2, with a weak D call TRBD2 (7 bases). V was cut by 1 base and J by 4 bases, with 10 bases left in between. This CDR3 comprises 15 residues. Germline V lookup: CDR1 MDHEN, CDR2 SYDVKM. CDR3 residues: CASSLLGGGTGELFF. The CDR3 DNA is TGTGCCAGCAGTTTATTAGGGGGGGGCACCGGGGAGCTGTTTTTT. Full variable domain (outside the CDR3, taken from reference TRBV28 and TRBJ2-2): DVKVTQSSRYLVKRTGEKVFLECVQDMDHENMFWYRQDPGLGLRLIYFSYDVKMKEKGDIPEGYSVSREKKERFSLILESASTNQTSMYLCASSLLGGGTGELFFGEGSRLTVL.

This rearrangement joins TRBV12-3 or TRBV12-4 to TRBJ2-7; D is possibly TRBD1 (6 bases). This CDR3 has 15 amino acids. V lost 5 bases and J 2 bases, leaving 16 bases between the germline ends. The CDR3 DNA reads as TGTGCCAGCAGTCCCCGGGACACAAGTCCCTACGAGCAGTACTTC. As protein: CASSPRDTSPYEQYF.

The genes are TRBV11-2 and TRBJ1-1, with TRBD1 as a possible D gene (5 bases). V lost 2 bases and J lost 0, with 10 bases in between. The CDR3 has 15 residues. Germline CDR1 and CDR2: SGHAT and FQNNGV. CDR3 sequence (DNA): TGTGCCAGCAGCTTACCAGGACAATTGAACACTGAAGCTTTCTTT. Translation gives CASSLPGQLNTEAFF.

This clonotype was counted once. This rearrangement joins TRBV12-3 or TRBV12-4 to TRBJ2-6; 7 bases agree with TRBD1. The J segment lost 0 bases and the V segment lost 7 bases, leaving 9 bases of the junction unmatched. The CDR3 loop spans 17 amino acids. The DNA of the CDR3 is TGTGCCAGCACCGACAGGGCCAAAGCCTCTGGGGCCAACGTCCTGACTTTC. Translated, it gives CASTDRAKASGANVLTF.